This record covers a single T cell receptor (beta chain). The antigen is undetermined. This CDR3 has 13 residues. V was cut by 6 bases and J by 3 bases, with 12 bases left in between. Germline CDR1 reads SGHNT; CDR2 reads YYREEE (reference sequence). These data belong to a study of radiotherapy plus CTLA-4 blockade in lung cancer. Study-level findings and limits: Early clone dynamics of blood T cells, plus interferon-beta, reportedly predicted response best.

The protocol was immunoSEQ multiplex PCR, while the TCRdb copy is restricted to in-frame clones and leaves out a portion. Of 84,000 or so clones in the sample, approximately 83% were seen once. This chain joins TRBV5-4 and TRBJ1-1; weak D call: TRBD1 (5 bases). This clonotype originated in a human donor with non-small cell lung cancer that progressed on radiotherapy plus ipilimumab. The material sequenced was peripheral blood, taken from a patient treated with radiotherapy plus ipilimumab. CDR3 in amino acids: CASKEGTDTEAFF. The CDR3 region has the DNA TGTGCCAGCAAAGAAGGGACTGACACTGAAGCTTTCTTT. The full variable domain, in which reference TRBV5-4 and TRBJ1-1 provide the parts outside the CDR3, is ETGVTQSPTHLIKTRGQQVTLRCSSQSGHNTVSWYQQALGQGPQFIFQYYREEENGRGNFPPRFSGLQFPNYSSELNVNALELDDSALYLCASKEGTDTEAFFGQGTRLTVV.